These 18 T cell receptor beta chains share one sample of origin, sequenced in a study of regulatory T cells in long-lasting Graves disease. Arm-PCR of CDR3 regions and iRepertoire HTBI primers were the basis on which TCR beta libraries were built. MiXCR was run by TCRdb on the multiplex PCR reads, yielding one entry per CDR3 protein. The table lists hundreds of thousands of distinct CDR3 sequences, roughly 16% of them singletons. The time point is: newly diagnosed GD, antithyroid drugs for less than 3 months. PBMC-derived RNA was used for the TCR library. The same sample was also used in a study of T cells in Graves' hyperthyroidism and ophthalmopathy.

The sample was peripheral blood mononuclear cells (PBMCs), taken at new diagnosis, from a patient treated with antithyroid drugs. These receptors all stem from a young man with Graves disease.

This clonotype was detected many times. The rearrangement uses TRBV5-1 and TRBJ2-1, with 11 bases fitting TRBD2. CDR1 and CDR2 (germline): SGHRS, YFSETQ. The CDR3 extends over 17 amino acids. J lost 8 bases, V lost 0 bases, and 10 bases had no gene match. The CDR3 region has the DNA TGCGCCAGCAGCTTGGAAGGACTAGCGGGTGGGTCGTATGAGCAGTTCTTC. Amino acids: CASSLEGLAGGSYEQFF.

The table lists this clonotype with a few counts. The J gene is TRBJ2-7, the V gene TRBV27; TRBD2 matches 7 bases. J gave up 2 bases and V 5 bases, and 12 bases lay outside the gene matches. Germline V gene data show CDR1 as MNHEY and CDR2 as SMNVEV (reference sequence). CDR3 length: 16 amino acids. The CDR3 nucleotides read TGTGCCAGCAGTCTTACTAGCGTCCATCTCACCTACGAGCAGTACTTC. Its translation is CASSLTSVHLTYEQYF.

This clonotype was seen repeatedly, ten times or more. The V gene is TRBV27, the J gene TRBJ2-7; 9 nucleotides agree with TRBD1. Germline CDR1 and CDR2: MNHEY and SMNVEV (reference sequence). The V segment lost 3 bases and the J segment 2 bases; nucleotides outside the gene matches: 5. This CDR3 comprises 15 residues. The CDR3 bases are TGTGCCAGCAGTTTCCGGACAGGGGCAGCCTACGAGCAGTACTTC. Residues: CASSFRTGAAYEQYF.

This clonotype has a count of ten or more. The V and J genes are TRBV20-1 and TRBJ2-1; possible D gene TRBD1, 5 bases. The CDR3 runs 10 residues. From germline, CDR1 is DFQATT and CDR2 SNEGSKA (reference sequence). The chain's CDR3 is CSWGLDEQFF. CDR3 bases: TGCAGCTGGGGCCTCGATGAGCAGTTCTTC.

The CDR3 DNA sequence: TGTGCCAGCAGCCAACGTACGATCGGCGAGCAGTACTTC. Protein product: CASSQRTIGEQYF. The V gene is TRBV11-2, the J gene TRBJ2-7, with D hard to call. Trimming took off 5 bases at V and 6 bases at J, with 14 bases between the two ends. Germline loops: CDR1 SGHAT, CDR2 FQNNGV. This CDR3 contains 13 residues. Together with reference TRBV11-2 and TRBJ2-7, the CDR3 gives the full variable domain: EAGVAQSPRYKIIEKRQSVAFWCNPISGHATLYWYQQILGQGPKLLIQFQNNGVVDDSQLPKDRFSAERLKGVDSTLKIQPAKLEDSAVYLCASSQRTIGEQYFGPGTRLTVT.

This clonotype was counted ten times or more. The CDR3 nucleotides are TGCAGTGCTAGTCTTGGTGCGGGAGGGCTCGAGCAGTACTTC. The encoded protein is CSASLGAGGLEQYF. V and J are TRBV20-1 and TRBJ2-7, with TRBD2 identical over 9 bases. Looked up from germline, CDR1 is DFQATT and CDR2 is SNEGSKA (reference sequence). Trimming at V came to 3 bases and at J to 6 bases, leaving 9 bases not matched to a gene. The length of the CDR3 is 14 residues.

This clonotype was detected many times. The chain carries TRBV11-1 and TRBJ2-1, with 7 bases identical to TRBD2. The CDR3 spans 16 residues. J gave up 9 bases and V 0 bases, and 11 bases lay outside the gene matches. Germline V lookup: CDR1 SGHAT, CDR2 FQDESV (reference sequence). The CDR3 DNA is TGTGCCAGCAGCTTAGCGACGGGACTATTGGATAGTGAGCAGTTCTTC. Its translation: CASSLATGLLDSEQFF.

The CDR3 loop reads CASSSAGDYNEQFF. CDR3 nucleotide sequence: TGTGCCAGCAGCTCAGCGGGGGACTACAATGAGCAGTTCTTC. The rearrangement links TRBV11-2 to TRBJ2-1; 8 bases line up with TRBD2. This CDR3 has 14 amino acids. Germline V lookup: CDR1 SGHAT, CDR2 FQNNGV. The trim removed 4 bases at V and 3 bases at J, leaving 2 bases unmatched.

This clonotype was seen at least ten times. The chain recombines TRBV20-1 with TRBJ2-5; D may be TRBD2 (5 bases). Germline V gene lookup returns CDR1 DFQATT and CDR2 SNEGSKA (reference sequence). The V gene lost 0 bases and the J gene lost 7 bases, with 12 bases spanning the gap. This CDR3 has 13 amino acids. This chain's CDR3 is CSARDTSLGTQYF. The CDR3 DNA is TGCAGTGCTAGAGATACTAGTCTGGGGACCCAGTACTTC.

This clonotype occurred many times. The chain is built from TRBV6-1 and TRBJ2-5, with TRBD2 as a possible D gene (5 bases). Germline CDR1 is MNHNS and CDR2 is SASEGT. There are 15 residues in the CDR3. V was pared by 6 bases and J by 4 bases, with 18 bases between. The CDR3: CASRSIVGARETQYF. The CDR3 nucleotides read TGTGCCAGCAGATCTATAGTGGGAGCCAGAGAGACCCAGTACTTC.

The CDR3 coding sequence is TGCAGCGCCCTGCCAGGCGGGACCTCCACAGATACGCAGTATTTT. It specifies CSALPGGTSTDTQYF. This chain joins TRBV29-1 and TRBJ2-3; perhaps TRBD2 as D (6 bases). CDR1 and CDR2 from the germline V gene are SQVTM and ANQGSEA. The CDR3 is made up of 15 amino acids. Trimming removed 7 bases at V and 2 bases at J, with 19 bases between.

This clonotype was recorded a few times. This chain uses TRBV27 with TRBJ2-1; D not certain. This CDR3 has 14 amino acids. Trimming pared 2 bases from V and 6 bases from J, leaving 11 bases between. CDR1 and CDR2 from the germline V gene are MNHEY and SMNVEV (reference sequence). CDR3 in DNA: TGTGCCAGCAGTTTAGCTGCCCCCCTCAATGAGCAGTTCTTC. Its protein product is CASSLAAPLNEQFF.

Turning to this clonotype: A much more abundant neighbour one base away suggests this may be a read error. V usage is TRBV20-1 and J usage is TRBJ2-3; D is uncertain. Germline CDR1 DFQATT, CDR2 SNEGSKA (reference sequence). Trimming removed 5 bases from V and 0 bases from J, with 12 bases in between. The CDR3 is 14 amino acids. CDR3 coding DNA: TGCAGTGCTGTTTCCTACCTAAGCACAGATACGCAGTATTTT. Translating it yields CSAVSYLSTDTQYF.

This clonotype turned up a few times. The rearrangement links TRBV19 to TRBJ2-7; 10 bases match TRBD1. CDR3 length: 15 amino acids. Trimming at V came to 5 bases and at J to 5 bases, leaving 9 bases not matched to a gene. CDR1 and CDR2 (germline): LNHDA, SQIVND (reference sequence). This CDR3 reads CASSRTGTGAHEQYF. In DNA form, the CDR3 reads TGTGCCAGTAGTCGTACCGGGACAGGGGCCCACGAGCAGTACTTC.

J is TRBJ1-1 and V is TRBV9; 10 bases are shared with TRBD1. The V gene end was trimmed by 5 bases and the J gene end by 4 bases; junction bases not matched to a gene: 5. CDR1 SGDLS and CDR2 YYNGEE come from the germline V gene. The CDR3 is made up of 14 amino acids. DNA for the CDR3: TGTGCCAGCAGTGGACAGGGGGTGGCCACTGAAGCTTTCTTT. Translated, it gives CASSGQGVATEAFF.

Many counts were recorded for this clonotype. The chain has TRBV20-1 and TRBJ2-1, with 9 bases matching TRBD2. Germline V gene data show CDR1 as DFQATT and CDR2 as SNEGSKA (reference sequence). The ends lost 3 bases at V and 6 bases at J; junction bases unmatched: 3. This CDR3 spans 13 amino acids. CDR3 protein: CSARREGLNEQFF. The CDR3 DNA follows: TGCAGTGCTAGGCGGGAGGGCCTCAATGAGCAGTTCTTC.

This clonotype showed up many times. The chain employs TRBV28 and TRBJ2-5; D possibly corresponds to TRBD1 (6 bases). V shed 2 bases and J shed 1 base, with 11 bases lying between them. This CDR3 spans 15 amino acids. The V gene's germline CDR1 is MDHEN and CDR2 SYDVKM. CDR3 amino acids: CASSLISDSQETQYF. The CDR3 bases are TGTGCCAGCAGTTTAATTTCGGACAGCCAAGAGACCCAGTACTTC.

This clonotype was counted only a few times. This chain links TRBV12-3 or TRBV12-4 with TRBJ1-1; D not resolved. The CDR3 length is 12 residues. V gave up 6 bases and J gave up 4 bases, with 9 bases separating them. The CDR3 reads CASSSFVTEAFF. As DNA, the CDR3 is TGTGCCAGCAGCTCCTTTGTCACTGAAGCTTTCTTT.